The next 28 T cell receptor beta chains were all read from a single sample in a study of T cell clones after liver transplantation. Assay: immunoSEQ multiplex PCR; the TCRdb copy retains only in-frame clones and omits some. The data hold roughly 100,000 clones, with about 81% observed a single time. The material sequenced was CD4+ T cells from blood, taken before liver transplant. These receptors originate from a human donor who received a liver transplant.

The rearrangement uses TRBV14 and TRBJ2-7; D might be TRBD1 (6 bases). Germline-derived CDR1 and CDR2 are SGHDN and FVKESK. V gave up 2 bases and J gave up 4 bases, with 12 bases separating them. The CDR3 has 14 residues. The CDR3 DNA reads as TGTGCCAGCAGCCAAAGGACAGTTGCTTACGAGCAGTACTTC. Translation gives CASSQRTVAYEQYF.

The chain carries TRBV12-5 and TRBJ2-3; D is perhaps TRBD2 (6 bases). Germline V gene lookup returns CDR1 LGHNT and CDR2 FRNRAP. This CDR3 comprises 15 residues. V lost 5 bases, J lost 4 bases, and 16 bases lay in between. The CDR3 sequence is CASGTGTPGSDTQYF. DNA of the CDR3: TGTGCTAGTGGTACCGGGACTCCGGGATCAGATACGCAGTATTTT.

Worth noting for this clone: The identical CDR3 is also encoded by other nucleotide sequences in the sample. The chain couples TRBV19 to TRBJ1-5; 7 bases are shared with TRBD1. This CDR3 is built from 15 residues. V lost 3 bases to trimming and J lost 4 bases; unmatched junction nucleotides: 6. CDR1 and CDR2 from the germline V gene are LNHDA and SQIVND (reference sequence). CDR3 region: CASSIYRGLNQPQHF. CDR3 bases: TGTGCCAGTAGTATTTACAGGGGATTGAATCAGCCCCAGCATTTT. The variable domain in full, with the rest retrieved from reference TRBV19 and TRBJ1-5, is DGGITQSPKYLFRKEGQNVTLSCEQNLNHDAMYWYRQDPGQGLRLIYYSQIVNDFQKGDIAEGYSVSREKKESFPLTVTSAQKNPTAFYLCASSIYRGLNQPQHFGDGTRLSIL.

The chain has TRBV6-5 and TRBJ1-6; D perhaps matches TRBD1 (6 bases). The V and J ends lost 6 bases and 8 bases respectively, with 11 bases between them. This CDR3 comprises 13 residues. Germline CDR1 is MNHEY and CDR2 is SVGAGI. The CDR3 protein is CASRDSRDSPLHF. The CDR3 region has the DNA TGTGCCAGCAGGGACAGTCGGGATTCACCCCTCCACTTT.

The genes are TRBV7-2 and TRBJ2-7; TRBD2 might be the D (6 bases). The CDR3 is 14 amino acids. Germline V CDR1 and CDR2: SGHTA, FQGNSA. The ends were cut back, 4 bases at V and 2 bases at J, with 12 bases in the middle. The CDR3 DNA reads as TGTGCCAGCAGCTCCACCCCGGGGGCCTACGAGCAGTACTTC. Amino acid sequence: CASSSTPGAYEQYF.

The chain is built from TRBV6-1 and TRBJ2-2; D is unresolved. The CDR3 loop spans 12 amino acids. Germline V gene lookup returns CDR1 MNHNS and CDR2 SASEGT. Trimming pared 8 bases from V and 6 bases from J, leaving 10 bases between. The CDR3 coding sequence is TGTGCCAGCGGGTGGGGTTCCGGGGAGCTGTTTTTT. Translating gives CASGWGSGELFF.

The rearrangement joins TRBV6-5 to TRBJ1-1, with D possibly being TRBD1 (5 bases). The CDR3 totals 12 residues. Germline-derived CDR1 and CDR2 are MNHEY and SVGAGI. The V end was cut by 2 bases, the J end by 12 bases, with 13 bases between. CDR3 in DNA: TGTGCCAGCAGTTACCGGCAGGGAGGAACTTTCTTT. Translating it yields CASSYRQGGTFF.

The chain is built from TRBV28 and TRBJ1-5, with D hard to call. This CDR3 is built from 14 residues. CDR1 and CDR2 (germline): MDHEN, SYDVKM. Trimming shortened V by 6 bases and J by 6 bases, and 15 bases separated the two germline ends. As DNA, the CDR3 is TGTGCCAGCAGCTTGGAGTCGGCAGGTCAGCCCCAGCATTTT. Its translation is CASSLESAGQPQHF.

A word on this clone: Other DNA sequences within the sample encode an identical CDR3. The CDR3 DNA reads TGCGCCAGCAGCCTTGGTGGGGGAGAGACCCAGTACTTC. Translated: CASSLGGGETQYF. The chain couples TRBV5-1 to TRBJ2-5; possibly TRBD1 or TRBD2 for D (5 bases each). The V gene lost 4 bases and the J gene lost 4 bases, with 11 bases spanning the gap. CDR3 length: 13 residues. CDR1 and CDR2 (germline): SGHRS, YFSETQ.

The V call is TRBV5-1, the J call TRBJ2-3; D is unresolved. The V gene's germline CDR1 is SGHRS and CDR2 YFSETQ. The CDR3 loop spans 13 amino acids. The V gene lost 5 bases and the J gene lost 6 bases, with 13 bases spanning the gap. CDR3 DNA: TGCGCCAGCAGTTTTGACCCGCCGGATACGCAGTATTTT. It yields the protein CASSFDPPDTQYF.

The CDR3 here is CASSYIGELFF. The CDR3 region has the DNA TGTGCCAGCAGTTACATCGGGGAGCTGTTTTTT. V gene TRBV6-5 combines with J gene TRBJ2-2; no definite D call. Per germline, CDR1 MNHEY and CDR2 SVGAGI. V was pared by 2 bases and J by 7 bases, with 2 bases between. The CDR3 is made up of 11 amino acids.

This clone was seen once. V gene TRBV6-5 combines with J gene TRBJ2-3, with 12 nucleotides matching TRBD2. Germline CDR1 is MNHEY and CDR2 is SVGAGI. With V trimmed by 5 bases and J by 4 bases, 4 bases remained unmatched. This CDR3 region has 15 residues. CDR3 sequence reads: CASSRLAGAPDTQYF. The CDR3 DNA reads as TGTGCCAGCAGTCGACTAGCGGGAGCCCCAGATACGCAGTATTTT.

The chain is built from TRBV27 and TRBJ2-3; 14 bases are a match to TRBD2. V gave up 4 bases and J gave up 2 bases; unmatched junction bases: 5. The CDR3 extends over 17 amino acids. Germline loops: CDR1 MNHEY, CDR2 SMNVEV (reference sequence). For the CDR3, the DNA is TGTGCCAGCAGTTCAACGGGACTAGCGGGAGTCACAGATACGCAGTATTTT. It encodes CASSSTGLAGVTDTQYF.

J is TRBJ1-2 and V is TRBV29-1; the D is unclear. The V and J ends lost 3 bases and 7 bases respectively, with 12 bases between them. Germline V gives CDR1 SQVTM, CDR2 ANQGSEA. This CDR3 comprises 12 residues. The CDR3: CSVDSDGSGYTF. In nucleotides, the CDR3 is TGCAGCGTTGATTCGGACGGAAGTGGCTACACCTTC.

This clone has only a few counts. The chain is built from TRBV7-3 and TRBJ2-1; tentatively, D is TRBD1 (8 bases). Trimming took 5 bases from V and 7 from J, leaving 21 bases between them. The CDR3 covers 16 residues. Germline V gene lookup returns CDR1 SGHTA and CDR2 FQGTGA. The CDR3 protein is CASSPGGQVGRNEQFF. The CDR3 DNA reads TGTGCCAGCAGCCCGGGGGGACAGGTGGGCCGGAATGAGCAGTTCTTC.

V usage is TRBV5-6 and J usage is TRBJ2-7, with a weak D call TRBD2 (7 bases). V was cut by 5 bases and J by 4 bases, with 19 bases left in between. The length of the CDR3 is 15 residues. The V gene's germline CDR1 is SGHDT and CDR2 YYEEEE. CDR3 protein: CASSPRGAYGYEQYF. The CDR3, as DNA: TGTGCCAGCAGTCCTCGGGGGGCGTATGGATACGAGCAGTACTTC.

The rearrangement links TRBV2 to TRBJ2-4; D uncertain. The CDR3 is made up of 12 amino acids. The V end lost 1 base, the J end lost 15 bases, and 13 bases lay between the germline ends. Germline V gene lookup returns CDR1 SNHLY and CDR2 FYNNEI. CDR3 DNA: TGTGCCAGCAGTGAAGGAAGGGCAGTAGTGTACTTC. Amino acids: CASSEGRAVVYF. Together with reference TRBV2 and TRBJ2-4, the CDR3 gives the full variable domain: EPEVTQTPSHQVTQMGQEVILRCVPISNHLYFYWYRQILGQKVEFLVSFYNNEISEKSEIFDDQFSVERPDGSNFTLKIRSTKLEDSAMYFCASSEGRAVVYFGAGTRLSVL.

This clone was detected only a few times. The chain has TRBV15 and TRBJ1-4; 8 bases align to TRBD1. Germline V gives CDR1 LNHNV, CDR2 YYDKDF (reference sequence). Trimming cost V 5 bases and J 10 bases; bases outside gene matches: 9. The CDR3 has 14 amino acids. The CDR3 DNA reads TGTGCCACCAGCTCGCAGGGGGCGGGTAGAAAACTGTTTTTT. It codes for CATSSQGAGRKLFF.

The J gene is TRBJ1-1, the V gene TRBV30; D is ambiguous. The V gene lost 2 bases and the J gene lost 7 bases, with 23 bases spanning the gap. From germline, CDR1 is GTSNPN and CDR2 SVGIG (reference sequence). The CDR3 length is 16 residues. Written as DNA, the CDR3 is TGTGCCTGGAGTTGGGGAGGAACCTTCGGCCCTTTTGAAGCTTTCTTT. The encoded protein is CAWSWGGTFGPFEAFF.

Only a few counts were recorded for this clone. Other nucleotide sequences in the sample specify the same CDR3. The chain is built from TRBV18 and TRBJ1-5; 7 bases are shared with TRBD1. This CDR3 comprises 14 residues. Germline V gives CDR1 KGHSH, CDR2 LQKENI. With V trimmed by 4 bases and J by 5 bases, 5 bases remained unmatched. The CDR3 nucleotides are TGTGCCAGCTCACTTGACAGGGCGGATCAGCCCCAGCATTTT. Translated, it gives CASSLDRADQPQHF.

The chain is built from TRBV5-4 and TRBJ2-2, with 11 positions matching TRBD2. Per germline, CDR1 SGHNT and CDR2 YYREEE (reference sequence). The ends lost 3 bases at V and 5 bases at J; junction bases unmatched: 9. CDR3 length equals 17 residues. CDR3 sequence: CASSSPVVAGGTGELFF. The CDR3 nucleotides read TGTGCCAGCAGCTCCCCAGTCGTAGCGGGGGGGACCGGGGAGCTGTTTTTT.

The chain links TRBV28 to TRBJ1-4; D is ambiguous. CDR3 length equals 12 residues. Germline V CDR1 and CDR2: MDHEN, SYDVKM. V was trimmed by 6 bases and J by 3 bases, leaving 5 bases between them. The CDR3, as DNA: TGTGCCAGCAGGGAGGCTAATGAAAAACTGTTTTTT. Translated, it gives CASREANEKLFF.

In its sample, this clone was seen a few times. V gene TRBV14 combines with J gene TRBJ1-2; no clear D. Trimming pared 2 bases from V and 6 bases from J, leaving 13 bases between. Germline assignment: CDR1 SGHDN and CDR2 FVKESK. The CDR3 totals 14 residues. The CDR3 DNA follows: TGTGCCAGCAGCCAATTGAATTTAGAAGATGGCTACACCTTC. Residues: CASSQLNLEDGYTF.

V is TRBV30 and J is TRBJ2-1; D is unclear. Germline lookup yields CDR1 GTSNPN and CDR2 SVGIG (reference sequence). V lost 4 bases and J 7 bases, leaving 20 bases between the germline ends. This CDR3 spans 15 amino acids. CDR3 amino acids: CAWTPWAGRGNEQFF. The CDR3 region has the DNA TGTGCCTGGACCCCCTGGGCTGGCCGTGGAAATGAGCAGTTCTTC.

The rearrangement joins TRBV19 to TRBJ2-7; D could derive from TRBD1 or TRBD2 (5 bases each). Trimming stripped 5 bases from V and 3 bases from J, with 17 bases between. Germline-derived CDR1 and CDR2 are LNHDA and SQIVND (reference sequence). The CDR3 is made up of 15 amino acids. The CDR3 loop reads CASSQRDGYIYEQYF. CDR3 bases: TGTGCCAGTAGTCAACGGGACGGGTATATCTACGAGCAGTACTTC.

The chain uses TRBV4-1 and TRBJ2-5; TRBD1 matches 10 bases. The CDR3 is 16 residues long. Germline loops: CDR1 MGHRA, CDR2 YSYEKL. The trim removed 1 base at V and 1 base at J, leaving 3 bases unmatched. The CDR3 nucleotides are TGCGCCAGCAGCCAAGGGGACAGGGGTCCCCAAGAGACCCAGTACTTC. It specifies CASSQGDRGPQETQYF.

This rearrangement joins TRBV29-1 to TRBJ1-2; D is undetermined. This CDR3 is built from 13 residues. Germline V gene lookup returns CDR1 SQVTM and CDR2 ANQGSEA. Trimming left V 4 bases short and J 8 bases short, with 17 bases between. The CDR3 DNA reads TGCAGCGTTGGGCAGTTAAAGGGAGAGGGCTACACCTTC. Translated: CSVGQLKGEGYTF.

The rearrangement links TRBV15 to TRBJ2-7, with 11 bases lining up with TRBD2. The CDR3 length is 19 residues. The trim removed 0 bases at V and 2 bases at J, leaving 12 bases unmatched. Germline V gene sequence: CDR1 LNHNV, CDR2 YYDKDF (reference sequence). The CDR3 loop is CATSRDYTLAGGTTYEQYF. The CDR3 bases are TGTGCCACCAGCAGAGATTATACGCTAGCGGGGGGCACCACCTACGAGCAGTACTTC.